The TCR beta chain described here comes from a study of T cell responses to AZD1222 COVID-19 vaccine. This CDR3 spans 16 amino acids. Germline values: CDR1 SGHVS, CDR2 FQNEAQ. V dropped 5 bases and J dropped 4; count of bases not matched to a gene: 9. Produced via immunoSEQ multiplex PCR; TCRdb's table is partial and in-frame only. Among some 200,000 clones listed, 90% to 95% were seen once. The sample consisted of peripheral blood, taken on day 0 of AZD1222 vaccination. The sequence was collected from an adult in good health. The gene calls are TRBV7-8 and TRBJ2-1, with 9 bases fitting TRBD1. The CDR3 coding sequence is TGTGCCAGCAGCGGGACGGGACAGGGACCATACAATGAGCAGTTCTTC. Translated, it gives CASSGTGQGPYNEQFF.